These T cell receptor beta chains were read from a single sample in a study of PD-1 blockade in classical Hodgkin lymphoma. Some clones are missing from TCRdb's copy, which holds only in-frame ones; the method was immunoSEQ multiplex PCR. The table lists approximately 98,000 clones, nearly 90% of them singletons. This sample comprised peripheral blood mononuclear cells (PBMCs), obtained before the second cycle of nivolumab. The receptors originated from a human donor with classical Hodgkin lymphoma. CDR3s include the opening cysteine and the closing phenylalanine or tryptophan. A clone size is listed for some rows: how often the clone was seen (once, few, many), or a class if it is expanded.

V	J	size	CDR3
TRBV7-2	TRBJ1-2	-	CASSRPGTGTSNYGYTF
TRBV7-2	TRBJ2-2	-	CASSPGRRVTGTSELFF
TRBV28	TRBJ1-5	-	CASSLSWQGTAGHF
TRBV27	TRBJ1-2	-	CASSGGRLYGYTF
TRBV18	TRBJ1-2	-	CASSPGASDNYGYTF
TRBV7-9	TRBJ2-7	-	CASTLSTSPGIQYF
TRBV2	TRBJ2-1	-	CASTGTGFDNEQFF
TRBV27	TRBJ1-4	once	CASSPRSIWGGSNEKLFF
TRBV6-5	TRBJ1-1	-	CASSYSAGNTEAFF
TRBV10-1	TRBJ1-2	once	CASSGQDRGLNYGYTF
TRBV11-2	TRBJ2-7	-	CASSSGQLAGKRDYEQYF
TRBV19	TRBJ2-7	-	CASTFGGNLFYEQYF
TRBV5-5	TRBJ1-1	-	CASSPETEAFF
TRBV15	TRBJ1-4	-	CATSREQGAQDEKLFF
TRBV6-1	TRBJ2-7	-	CASSEEVASNEQYF
TRBV19	TRBJ1-4	-	CASRERDATNEKLFF
TRBV7-9	TRBJ2-7	-	CASSLVDGEQYF
TRBV7-2	TRBJ1-1	-	CATNPGWATEAFF
TRBV19	TRBJ2-2	-	CASSSSGSGTGELFF
TRBV6-1	TRBJ1-1	-	CASCEQGPNTEAFF
TRBV30	TRBJ1-4	-	CAGLTGGVPNEKLFF
TRBV6-1	TRBJ2-7	-	CASSIQGRASYEQYF
TRBV18	TRBJ2-1	-	CASSPGTSGLMGEQFF
TRBV11-3	TRBJ2-7	-	CASSLEGGYEQYF
TRBV10-3	TRBJ1-5	-	CATSTGPSNQPQHF
TRBV4-1	TRBJ1-4	-	CASSTWWGTGIGKLFF